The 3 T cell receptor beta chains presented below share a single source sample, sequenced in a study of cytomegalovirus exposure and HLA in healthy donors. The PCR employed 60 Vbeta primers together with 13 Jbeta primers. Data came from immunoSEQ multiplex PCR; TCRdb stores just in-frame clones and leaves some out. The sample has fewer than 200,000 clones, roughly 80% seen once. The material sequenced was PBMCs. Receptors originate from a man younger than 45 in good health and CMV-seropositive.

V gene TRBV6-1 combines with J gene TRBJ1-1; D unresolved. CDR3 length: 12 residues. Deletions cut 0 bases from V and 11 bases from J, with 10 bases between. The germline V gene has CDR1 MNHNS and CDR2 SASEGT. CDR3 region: CASSEARAGAFF. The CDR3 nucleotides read TGTGCCAGCAGTGAAGCGCGGGCAGGCGCTTTCTTT.

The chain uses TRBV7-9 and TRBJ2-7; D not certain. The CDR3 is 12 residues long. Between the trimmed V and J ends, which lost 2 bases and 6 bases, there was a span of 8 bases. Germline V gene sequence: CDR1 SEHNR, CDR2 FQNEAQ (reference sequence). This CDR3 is CASSLTRTEQYF. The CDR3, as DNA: TGTGCCAGCAGCTTAACCAGAACCGAGCAGTACTTC.

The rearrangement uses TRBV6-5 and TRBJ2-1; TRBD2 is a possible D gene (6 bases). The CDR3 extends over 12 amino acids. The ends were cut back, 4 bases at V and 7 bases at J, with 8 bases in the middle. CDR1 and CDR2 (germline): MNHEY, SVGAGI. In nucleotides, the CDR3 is TGTGCCAGCAGTTCACGGGGGAATGAGCAGTTCTTC. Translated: CASSSRGNEQFF.